This record looks at one TCR beta chain sequence and its context. The sample comes from a study of blood T cell repertoires in COVID-19. Study-level information: Specimens from acute and convalescent COVID-19 originated in the United States, Italy and Spain. PBMCs, B-cell-depleted T cells, or T cells were the source of the cDNA or gDNA that made up the material.

Germline CDR1 reads SQVTM; CDR2 reads ANQGSEA. The CDR3 sequence is 14 residues long. Trimming cost V 2 bases and J 9 bases; bases outside gene matches: 10. In the authors' workflow: Estimation of nucleated cell counts relied on the amplification of reference gene primers. Profiling relied on immunoSEQ multiplex PCR, and the TCRdb table lists in-frame clones only, not all of them. The DNA gave D and trimming, while V, J and clone size come from that table. The data show over 350,000 clones, roughly 90% seen once. Sequenced: peripheral blood. The rearrangement joins TRBV29-1 to TRBJ2-1; 7 nucleotides agree with TRBD1. The origin of this receptor is a young woman with active or convalescent COVID-19. CDR3 DNA sequence: TGCAGCGTTGAAAATATCCAGGGGGAAGGTGAGCAGTTCTTC. This translates into CSVENIQGEGEQFF.